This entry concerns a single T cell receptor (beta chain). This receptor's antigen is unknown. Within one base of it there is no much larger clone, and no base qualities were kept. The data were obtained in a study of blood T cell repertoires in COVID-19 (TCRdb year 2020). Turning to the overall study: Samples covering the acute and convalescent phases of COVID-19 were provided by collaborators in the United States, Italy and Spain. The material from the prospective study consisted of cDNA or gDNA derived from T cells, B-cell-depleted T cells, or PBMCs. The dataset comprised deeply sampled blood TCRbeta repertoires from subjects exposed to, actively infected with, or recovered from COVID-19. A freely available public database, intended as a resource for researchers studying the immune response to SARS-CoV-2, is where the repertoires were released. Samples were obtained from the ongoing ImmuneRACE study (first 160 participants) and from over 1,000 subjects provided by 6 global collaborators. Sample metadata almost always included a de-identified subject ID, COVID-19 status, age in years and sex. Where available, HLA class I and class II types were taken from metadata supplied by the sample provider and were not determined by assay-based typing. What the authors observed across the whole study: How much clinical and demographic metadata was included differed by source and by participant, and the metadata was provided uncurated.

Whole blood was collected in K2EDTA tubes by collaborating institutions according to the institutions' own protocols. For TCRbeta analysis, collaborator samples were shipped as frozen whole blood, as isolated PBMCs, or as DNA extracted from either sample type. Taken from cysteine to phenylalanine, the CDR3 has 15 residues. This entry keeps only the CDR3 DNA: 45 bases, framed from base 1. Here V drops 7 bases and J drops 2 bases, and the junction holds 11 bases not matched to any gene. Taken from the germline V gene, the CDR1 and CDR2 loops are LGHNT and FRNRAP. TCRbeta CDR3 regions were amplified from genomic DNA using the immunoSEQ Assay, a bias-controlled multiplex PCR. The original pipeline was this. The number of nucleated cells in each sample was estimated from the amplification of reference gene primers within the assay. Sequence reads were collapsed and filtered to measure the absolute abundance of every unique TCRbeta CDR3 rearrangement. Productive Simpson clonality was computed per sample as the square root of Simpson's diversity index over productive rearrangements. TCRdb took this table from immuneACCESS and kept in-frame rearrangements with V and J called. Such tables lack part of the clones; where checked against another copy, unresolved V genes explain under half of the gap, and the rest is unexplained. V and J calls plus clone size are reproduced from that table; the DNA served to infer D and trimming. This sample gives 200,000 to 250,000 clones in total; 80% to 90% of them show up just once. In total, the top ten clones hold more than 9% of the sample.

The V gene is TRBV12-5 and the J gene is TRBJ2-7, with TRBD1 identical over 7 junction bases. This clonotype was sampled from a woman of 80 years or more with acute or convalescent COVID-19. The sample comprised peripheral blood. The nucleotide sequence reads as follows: TGTGCTAGTGCTGGACAGGCCAAACGACCCTACGAGCAGTACTTC. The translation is CASAGQAKRPYEQYF.